This is a list of T cell receptor beta chains from one sample in a study of control samples from healthy donors and cancer patients. Clones were sequenced by immunoSEQ multiplex PCR, and TCRdb holds only the in-frame ones, with some missing. The sample consists of 80,000 to 100,000 clones, roughly 90% of them appearing once. Specimen: blood. All receptors come from a human donor in good health. The donor label of this sample is uncertain. Each CDR3 is given with its conserved first and last residue. The D gene is left open where the match is weak. Size is omitted from some rows. Given values are once, few, many or a class for expanded clones.

DNA | CDR3 | V | D | J | length | size
TGCGCCAGCAGCCTAGGAGTGGGGGATACGCAGTATTTT | CASSLGVGDTQYF | TRBV4-3 | - | TRBJ2-3 | 13 | once
TGTGCCAGCAGTTCGACAGGGGGCTTCTCCAATGAGCAGTTCTTC | CASSSTGGFSNEQFF | TRBV28 | TRBD1 | TRBJ2-1 | 15 | -
TGCGCCAGCACTAAAACGGGGGTAGCGGGGGTTATCGGGGAGCTGTTTTTT | CASTKTGVAGVIGELFF | TRBV4-1 | TRBD2 | TRBJ2-2 | 17 | -
TGTGCCAGTAGCTTGACAGGGGTCGATTCACCCCTCCACTTT | CASSLTGVDSPLHF | TRBV19 | TRBD1 | TRBJ1-6 | 14 | -
TGTGCCAGCAGTGAACGATTAGGACCTTACAATGAGCAGTTCTTC | CASSERLGPYNEQFF | TRBV2 | - | TRBJ2-1 | 15 | -
TGTGCCAGTAGGCCGGGACAGGGAGGCTACACCTTC | CASRPGQGGYTF | TRBV19 | TRBD1 | TRBJ1-2 | 12 | -
TGTGCCAGCAGCCCCAGGGGGAGGGCTAGGAGAAACTATGGCTACACCTTC | CASSPRGRARRNYGYTF | TRBV3-1/TRBV3-2 | TRBD1 | TRBJ1-2 | 17 | -
TGCGCCAGCAGCCCGCAAGGGACAGGAAATGGCTACACCTTC | CASSPQGTGNGYTF | TRBV5-1 | TRBD1 | TRBJ1-2 | 14 | -
TGCGCCAGCAGCACAACCCTGGGGGTTCGAGAGACCCAGTACTTC | CASSTTLGVRETQYF | TRBV5-1 | - | TRBJ2-5 | 15 | -
TGTGCCAGCAGTGATTGGGTCGGAGGTAACTATGGCTACACCTTC | CASSDWVGGNYGYTF | TRBV6-1 | - | TRBJ1-2 | 15 | -
TGTGCCACCAGCAGAGTCCTGAGTGGGGTTGGAGCTTTCTTT | CATSRVLSGVGAFF | TRBV15 | - | TRBJ1-1 | 14 | -
TGTGCCAGTAGTATCGCAGATACGCAGTATTTT | CASSIADTQYF | TRBV19 | - | TRBJ2-3 | 11 | -
TGTGCCAGTAAAGGGGGGAGCACAGATACGCAGTATTTT | CASKGGSTDTQYF | TRBV19 | - | TRBJ2-3 | 13 | -
TGTGCCAGCAGCTTAGCTGGTTGGGGGAAAGGCTACACCTTC | CASSLAGWGKGYTF | TRBV11-2 | - | TRBJ1-2 | 14 | -
TGTGCCAGCAGCCTCCGTCCCAGCTCCTACGAGCAGTACTTC | CASSLRPSSYEQYF | TRBV9 | - | TRBJ2-7 | 14 | -
TGTGCCAGCAGCCCCGTAATGAACACTGAAGCTTTCTTT | CASSPVMNTEAFF | TRBV14 | - | TRBJ1-1 | 13 | -
TGTGCCAGTAGTAATGACAGGGGGCGGGAAGCTTTCTTT | CASSNDRGREAFF | TRBV19 | TRBD1 | TRBJ1-1 | 13 | -
TGTGCCAGTAGTTCAACTGCCACAACTAACTATGGCTACACCTTC | CASSSTATTNYGYTF | TRBV19 | - | TRBJ1-2 | 15 | -
TGTGCCACCAGCAGGGAGGGAGGCACTCAGCCCCAGCATTTT | CATSREGGTQPQHF | TRBV15 | - | TRBJ1-5 | 14 | -
TGTGCCAGCAGCCAAACTGGGACAGGGGACTTTGGCTACACCTTC | CASSQTGTGDFGYTF | TRBV3-1/TRBV3-2 | TRBD1 | TRBJ1-2 | 15 | -
TGTGCCAGCAGCGGAGACGGACTGAACACTGAAGCTTTCTTT | CASSGDGLNTEAFF | TRBV9 | - | TRBJ1-1 | 14 | -
TGTGCCAGCACCCCTCTGGGACAGTGGGAGACCCAGTACTTC | CASTPLGQWETQYF | TRBV7-9 | TRBD1 | TRBJ2-5 | 14 | -